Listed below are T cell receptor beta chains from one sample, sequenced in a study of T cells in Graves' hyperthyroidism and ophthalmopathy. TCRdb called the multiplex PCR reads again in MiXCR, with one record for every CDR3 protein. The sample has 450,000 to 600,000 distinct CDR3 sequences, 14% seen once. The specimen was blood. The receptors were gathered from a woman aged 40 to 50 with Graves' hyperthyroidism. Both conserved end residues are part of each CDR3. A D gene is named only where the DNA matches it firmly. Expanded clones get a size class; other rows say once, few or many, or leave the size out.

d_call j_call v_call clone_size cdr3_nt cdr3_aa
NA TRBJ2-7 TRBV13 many TGTGCCAGCAGCTTAAGTGGGCAGTACTACGAGCAGTACTTC CASSLSGQYYEQYF
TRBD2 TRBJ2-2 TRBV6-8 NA TGTGCCAGCAGTTACTGGGACAAAAAGCGGGAGGGCAAAAACACCGGGGAGCTGTTTTTT CASSYWDKKREGKNTGELFF
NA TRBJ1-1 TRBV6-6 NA TGTGCCAGCAGTTACTCAGACTACACTGAAGCTTTCTTT CASSYSDYTEAFF
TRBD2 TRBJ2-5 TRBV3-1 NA TGTGCCAGCAAAGGAGGGACTAGCGGGAAGTACCAAGAGACCCAGTACTTC CASKGGTSGKYQETQYF
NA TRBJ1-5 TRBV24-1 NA TGTGCCACCAGTGATTCGACAGAGTATAGCAATCAGCCCCAGCATTTT CATSDSTEYSNQPQHF
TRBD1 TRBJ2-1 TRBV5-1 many TGCGCCAGCAGCTTGGAGGGACAGGGAGGCGAGCAGTTCTTC CASSLEGQGGEQFF
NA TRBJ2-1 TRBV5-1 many TGCGCCAGCAGCTTGGGGGTCCATGAGCAGTTCTTC CASSLGVHEQFF
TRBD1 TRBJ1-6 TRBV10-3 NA TGTGCCACCACCGGGACAGCAAATTCACCCCTCCACTTT CATTGTANSPLHF
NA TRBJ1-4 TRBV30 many TGTGCCTGGAGTACCGGGGCCCGGGCCACTAATGAAAAACTGTTTTTT CAWSTGARATNEKLFF
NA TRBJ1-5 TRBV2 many TGTGCCAGCAGATCCCGGGGGCAAGCGTCTTCAGGGCCCCAGCATTTT CASRSRGQASSGPQHF
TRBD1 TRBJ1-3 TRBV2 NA TGTGCCAGCAGCGGACAGGGGTTCCCTCATTTT CASSGQGFPHF
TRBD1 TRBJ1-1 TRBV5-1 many TGCGCCAGCAGCTCGACAGGGGGCTTGAACACTGAAGCTTTCTTT CASSSTGGLNTEAFF
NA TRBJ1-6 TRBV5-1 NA TGCGCCAGCAGCTTGGGACAGGCGGCCGCTTATAATTCACCCCTCCACTTT CASSLGQAAAYNSPLHF
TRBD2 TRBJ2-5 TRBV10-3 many TGTGCCATCAGTGAGCATCCAGGGGTTATAGCGGGACGGGGAGAGACCCAGTACTTC CAISEHPGVIAGRGETQYF
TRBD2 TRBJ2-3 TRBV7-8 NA TGTGCCAGCAGCTGGACTAGCAACCTAAGGGCTGATACGCAGTATTTT CASSWTSNLRADTQYF
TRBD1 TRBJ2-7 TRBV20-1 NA TGCAGTGCTAGAGATACCCAACGGGCAGGGGGCGCTTACGAGCAGTACTTC CSARDTQRAGGAYEQYF
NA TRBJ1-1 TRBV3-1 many TGTGCCAGCAGCCACTCACTCGGGAACAGTATCATGGTTGAAGCTTTCTTT CASSHSLGNSIMVEAFF
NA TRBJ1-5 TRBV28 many TGTGCCAGCAGTCCATGGGACTTCCTGAACACGGAGGCGGATCAGCCCCAGCATTTT CASSPWDFLNTEADQPQHF
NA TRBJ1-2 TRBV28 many TGTGCCAGCAGTTTATTGCCAGAGATTAAAAATGGCTACACCTTC CASSLLPEIKNGYTF
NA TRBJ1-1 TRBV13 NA TGTGCCAGCAGCTTAACACAGCTGAACACTGAAGCTTTCTTT CASSLTQLNTEAFF
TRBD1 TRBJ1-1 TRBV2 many TGTGCCAGCAGTGATAATACCGTAGGACAGGGGAACACTGAAGCTTTCTTT CASSDNTVGQGNTEAFF
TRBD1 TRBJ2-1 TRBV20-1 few TGCAGTGCTAGAGAGGGGACAGGGGGCAATGAGCAGTTCTTC CSAREGTGGNEQFF
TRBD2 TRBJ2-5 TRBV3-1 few TGTGCCAGCAGCTCAGGACTAGCGGGGATTTTGGGGACCCAGTACTTC CASSSGLAGILGTQYF
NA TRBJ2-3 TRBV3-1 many TGTGCCAGCAGCCAACGAGGACGCCGGGGAAGAAGCACAGATACGCAGTATTTT CASSQRGRRGRSTDTQYF
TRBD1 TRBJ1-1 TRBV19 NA TGTGCCAGTGCCGGGACAGGCTACACTGAAGCTTTCTTT CASAGTGYTEAFF
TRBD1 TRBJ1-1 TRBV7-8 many TGTGCCAGCAGCTTATTGAGGTCCGGGACAGCGAACACTGAAGCTTTCTTT CASSLLRSGTANTEAFF
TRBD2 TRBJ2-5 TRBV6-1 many TGTGCCAGCAGAACTAGCGGTGGAGAGACCCAGTACTTC CASRTSGGETQYF
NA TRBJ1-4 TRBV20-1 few TGCAGTGCTGCCGAGGGTCGAGGGGATGAAAAACTGTTTTTT CSAAEGRGDEKLFF
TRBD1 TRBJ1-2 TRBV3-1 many TGTGCCAGCAGCCAAGACTACAGGGGAGACTATGGCTACACCTTC CASSQDYRGDYGYTF
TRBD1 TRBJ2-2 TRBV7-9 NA TGTGCCAGCAGCTCTTCCGGGACAGGGCGTGGCGGGGAGCTGTTTTTT CASSSSGTGRGGELFF
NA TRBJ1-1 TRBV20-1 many TGCAGTGCTAGCTCAGGGACCTCGAACACTGAAGCTTTCTTT CSASSGTSNTEAFF
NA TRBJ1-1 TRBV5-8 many TGTGCCAGCAGCCAGGACGGGGGAGCTGAAGCTTTCTTT CASSQDGGAEAFF
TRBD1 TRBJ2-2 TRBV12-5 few TGTGCTAGTGCTCTACGGACAGGGAATACCGGGGAGCTGTTTTTT CASALRTGNTGELFF
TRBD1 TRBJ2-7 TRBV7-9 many TGTGCCGTCCCGGGACAGGGCCCCTACGAGCAGTACTTC CAVPGQGPYEQYF
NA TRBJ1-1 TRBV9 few TGTGCCAGCACCATAGGCCCGGGGAACACTGAAGCTTTCTTT CASTIGPGNTEAFF
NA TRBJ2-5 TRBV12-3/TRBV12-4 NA TGTGCCAGCAGGTTGGAAAAGACCCAGTACTTC CASRLEKTQYF
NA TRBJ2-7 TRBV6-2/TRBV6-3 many TGTGCCAGCAGTTCAGACCCGGGACGCACTTACTACGAGCAGTACTTC CASSSDPGRTYYEQYF
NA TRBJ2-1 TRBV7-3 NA TGTGCCAGCAGCTTAATGTACGGGTCCTACAATGAGCAGTTCTTC CASSLMYGSYNEQFF
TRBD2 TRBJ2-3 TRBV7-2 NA TGTGCCAGCAGCTTAGGTAGAGGACTAGCGGGAGCAGGGACAGGTACGCAGTATTTT CASSLGRGLAGAGTGTQYF
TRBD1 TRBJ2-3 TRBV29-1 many TGCAGCGTGGAACCGGGACAGGGGGCTTCAGATACGCAGTATTTT CSVEPGQGASDTQYF
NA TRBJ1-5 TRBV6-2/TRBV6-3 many TGTGCCAGCACCAAGAGGTTCGGAAATCAGCCCCAGCATTTT CASTKRFGNQPQHF
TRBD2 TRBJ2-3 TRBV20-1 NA TGCAGTGCTAGAGATGGCGGGAGGGCCGGGACAGATACGCAGTATTTT CSARDGGRAGTDTQYF
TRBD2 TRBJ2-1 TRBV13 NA TGTGCCAGCAGCTCTTCCCTAGCGGGAGGGGGACACAATGAGCAGTTCTTC CASSSSLAGGGHNEQFF
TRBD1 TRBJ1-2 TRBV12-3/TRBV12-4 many TGTGCCAGCAGTTCCCCGACAGGGGGCTTGATTGGCTACACCTTC CASSSPTGGLIGYTF
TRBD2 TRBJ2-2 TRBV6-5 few TGTGCCAGCAGTTACTCTGGGGGGGTGTCCGGGGAGCTGTTTTTT CASSYSGGVSGELFF
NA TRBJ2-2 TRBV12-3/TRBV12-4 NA TGTGCCAGCACAGAAAGCACCGGGGAGCTGTTTTTT CASTESTGELFF
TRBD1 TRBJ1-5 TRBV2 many TGTGCCAGCCATCCCCTGGCAGGGGGTCAGCCCCAGCATTTT CASHPLAGGQPQHF
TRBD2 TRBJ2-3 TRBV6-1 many TGTGCCAGCAGTGACAGGACTAGCGGGAGGGCCAAAAGAGAAACAGATACGCAGTATTTT CASSDRTSGRAKRETDTQYF
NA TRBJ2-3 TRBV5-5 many TGTGCCAGCAGCTCGGGATCTAGTGCAGATACGCAGTATTTT CASSSGSSADTQYF
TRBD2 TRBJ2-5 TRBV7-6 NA TGTGCCAGCAGCTTAGTGATAGCGGGAGGAGAGACCCAGTACTTC CASSLVIAGGETQYF
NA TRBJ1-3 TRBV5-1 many TGCGCCAGCAGCTTGGACGGTATCTCTGGAAACACCATATATTTT CASSLDGISGNTIYF